This T cell receptor beta chain was profiled in a study of blood T cell repertoires in COVID-19 (dated by TCRdb to 2020 to 2021). With respect to the entire study: Collaborator samples came from the United States, Italy and Spain and covered acute and convalescent phases of COVID-19. The prospective study material was composed of cDNA or gDNA derived from T cells, B-cell-depleted T cells, or PBMCs. Where available, HLA class I and class II types were taken from metadata supplied by the sample provider and were not determined by assay-based typing. Deeply sampled blood TCRbeta repertoires from subjects exposed to, actively infected with, or recovered from COVID-19 were included in the dataset. The sample metadata nearly always contained a de-identified subject ID, COVID-19 status, age in years and sex. Samples came from the ongoing ImmuneRACE study (first 160 participants) plus 1,254 subjects from 6 global collaborators. The repertoires were made available in a free public database intended to serve as a resource for research on the immune response to SARS-CoV-2. General study outcomes and caveats: How much clinical and demographic metadata was included differed by source and by participant, and the metadata was provided uncurated.

Points on this clone: Its specific antigen is unknown. Base qualities are not recorded, but no much larger clone differs from it by a single base.

CDR1 and CDR2, per the germline V gene, are KGHSH and LQKENI. The CDR3 starts with the cysteine, ends with the phenylalanine, and has 15 residues. Left in the record is the CDR3 DNA by itself, 45 bases read in frame from the first base. V was cut back by 5 bases and J by 6 bases, leaving a gap of 17 bases between them. TCRbeta CDR3 regions were amplified from genomic DNA by means of the immunoSEQ Assay, a bias-controlled multiplex PCR. As for the original processing: Nucleated cell counts per sample were estimated from amplification of reference gene primers within the assay. To quantify the absolute abundance of each unique TCRbeta CDR3 rearrangement, sequence reads were collapsed and filtered. For each sample, productive Simpson clonality was calculated as the square root of Simpson's diversity index across productive rearrangements. TCRdb holds this immuneACCESS table with in-frame rearrangements only. Some clones are missing; in checked studies, unresolved V genes explain under half, and the rest has no known cause. V and J calls and clone size are given by that table; D and trimming were obtained from the DNA. The sample table lists 110,000 or so clones, roughly 84% of them with a count of one. Around 8% of the sample goes to the ten largest clones.

Each collaborating institution followed its own protocols to collect whole blood in K2EDTA tubes. For TCRbeta analysis, collaborator samples were shipped as frozen whole blood, as isolated PBMCs, or as DNA extracted from either sample type. Sequencing input: peripheral blood. This receptor was identified in a woman of 80 years or more with active or convalescent COVID-19. The chain couples TRBV18 to TRBJ1-5; the D gene is perhaps TRBD1, from 6 matching bases. Read as DNA, the sequence is TGTGCCAGCTCATATTCAACAGGGCAGGGTCAGCCCCAGCATTTT. Its amino acids are CASSYSTGQGQPQHF. Supplemented by the reference TRBV18 and TRBJ1-5 proteins around the CDR3, the complete variable domain is NAGVMQNPRHLVRRRGQEARLRCSPMKGHSHVYWYRQLPEEGLKFMVYLQKENIIDESGMPKERFSAEFPKEGPSILRIQQVVRGDSAAYFCASSYSTGQGQPQHFGDGTRLSIL.